Listed here are 14 T cell receptor beta chains from one sample, sequenced in a study of identical twins. MiXCR was run by TCRdb on the 5' RACE reads, yielding one entry per CDR3 protein. In the table there are 570,000 or so distinct CDR3 sequences, more than 9% of which are singletons. These same data were also listed under a study on yellow fever vaccine responses in identical twins.

Sequencing was performed on PBMCs. The receptor source for this set is a woman aged 18-35 years in good health.

This clonotype occurred a few times. The chain recombines TRBV4-2 with TRBJ2-7, with a possible D match to TRBD2 (7 bases). In germline, CDR1 is LGHNA, CDR2 YNFKEQ. Trimming pared 0 bases from V and 3 bases from J, leaving 12 bases between. This CDR3 is 15 amino acids long. CDR3 protein: CASSQDRGANYEQYF. The DNA for the CDR3 is TGTGCCAGCAGCCAAGATCGGGGGGCAAACTACGAGCAGTACTTC.

This clonotype was seen only a few times. This sequence joins TRBV12-3 or TRBV12-4 and TRBJ1-5, with D unresolved. Trimming removed 3 bases from V and 7 bases from J, with 13 bases in between. The length of the CDR3 is 14 residues. The DNA of the CDR3 is TGTGCCAGCAGTTTTGTGGCAGGACGACAGCCCCAGCATTTT. Translated: CASSFVAGRQPQHF.

V is TRBV4-2 and J is TRBJ2-7; TRBD2 might be the D (5 bases). CDR3 length equals 15 residues. V gave up 1 base and J gave up 4 bases, with 14 bases separating them. The germline gives CDR1 LGHNA, CDR2 YNFKEQ. CDR3 in DNA: TGTGCCAGCAGCCAAGCGGTCGGCAGCGGATACGAGCAGTACTTC. It specifies CASSQAVGSGYEQYF.

The V and J genes are TRBV12-3 or TRBV12-4 and TRBJ2-7; 8 bases match TRBD2. The CDR3 has 15 residues. The J segment lost 0 bases and the V segment lost 5 bases, leaving 6 bases of the junction unmatched. CDR3 nucleotides: TGTGCCAGCAGTGGGCTAGCGGGCAGCTCCTACGAGCAGTACTTC. Protein sequence: CASSGLAGSSYEQYF.

The genes are TRBV5-4 and TRBJ2-1, with TRBD1 identical over 7 bases. Germline trimming cut 0 bases from V and 6 bases from J; bases unmatched to any gene: 6. Germline CDR1 and CDR2: SGHNT and YYREEE (reference sequence). This CDR3 is 15 amino acids long. CDR3: CASSLGGNRGNEQFF. For the CDR3, the DNA is TGTGCCAGCAGCTTGGGAGGGAACAGGGGCAATGAGCAGTTCTTC.

There are a few counts of this clonotype. This sequence joins TRBV29-1 and TRBJ2-1; perhaps TRBD1 as D (6 bases). This CDR3 has 14 amino acids. Germline CDR1 SQVTM, CDR2 ANQGSEA. V was clipped by 6 bases and J by 0 bases, with 12 bases between them. As DNA, the CDR3 is TGCAGCGTCTCCAAGGGGGACTCCTACAATGAGCAGTTCTTC. Its protein is CSVSKGDSYNEQFF.

The chain carries TRBV7-9 and TRBJ2-1; D ambiguous. The V and J ends lost 2 bases and 12 bases respectively, with 14 bases between them. The CDR3 has 13 residues. Germline values: CDR1 SEHNR, CDR2 FQNEAQ (reference sequence). CDR3 sequence: CASSLPSPSRQFF. DNA of the CDR3: TGTGCCAGCAGCTTACCTAGTCCTAGTCGGCAGTTCTTC. Looking up the rest from reference TRBV7-9 and TRBJ2-1 gives the full variable domain: DTGVSQNPRHKITKRGQNVTFRCDPISEHNRLYWYRQTLGQGPEFLTYFQNEAQLEKSRLLSDRFSAERPKGSFSTLEIQRTEQGDSAMYLCASSLPSPSRQFFGPGTRLTVL.

The chain couples TRBV3-1 to TRBJ2-7; the match to TRBD1 covers 12 bases. Germline assignment: CDR1 LGHDT and CDR2 YNNKEL (reference sequence). V lost 2 bases, J lost 3 bases, and 8 bases stayed unmatched. There are 17 residues in the CDR3. CDR3 coding DNA: TGTGCCAGCAGCCAAAGGCGGGACAGGGGGCTGCACTACGAGCAGTACTTC. Its translation: CASSQRRDRGLHYEQYF.

The CDR3 sequence: CASSSALGLWTEAFF. The CDR3 DNA reads TGTGCCAGCAGTTCCGCCCTAGGGTTGTGGACTGAAGCTTTCTTT. J is TRBJ1-1 and V is TRBV27; no clear D. V dropped 4 bases and J dropped 5 bases, with 17 bases sitting between them. This CDR3 region has 15 residues. The V gene's germline CDR1 is MNHEY and CDR2 SMNVEV (reference sequence).

The V call is TRBV7-6, the J call TRBJ2-7, with D perhaps TRBD2 (5 bases). V was clipped by 0 bases and J by 2 bases, with 11 bases between them. Germline CDR1 reads SGHVS; CDR2 reads FNYEAQ. The length of the CDR3 is 15 residues. CDR3 loop: CASSLAEGGTYEQYF. CDR3 in DNA: TGTGCCAGCAGCTTAGCCGAGGGCGGCACCTACGAGCAGTACTTC.

This clonotype occurred many times. The chain uses TRBV25-1 and TRBJ2-5; D not resolved. Per germline, CDR1 MGHDK and CDR2 SYGVNS. V gave up 4 bases and J gave up 7 bases, with 10 bases separating them. The CDR3 spans 12 residues. CDR3 loop: CASSAPSGTQYF. The CDR3 region has the DNA TGTGCCAGCAGTGCCCCGAGTGGGACCCAGTACTTC.

This chain uses TRBV7-9 with TRBJ1-1; D call uncertain. Germline V gene sequence: CDR1 SEHNR, CDR2 FQNEAQ (reference sequence). V lost 2 bases and J lost 3, with 13 bases in between. This CDR3 region has 15 residues. CDR3 in DNA: TGTGCCAGCAGCTTACTTTTCGGGGAGGACACTGAAGCTTTCTTT. Amino acid sequence: CASSLLFGEDTEAFF.

This clonotype was detected many times. The gene calls are TRBV2 and TRBJ2-1; 12 bases align to TRBD2. Germline assignment: CDR1 SNHLY and CDR2 FYNNEI. Trimming at V came to 6 bases and at J to 4 bases, leaving 4 bases not matched to a gene. The CDR3 extends over 15 amino acids. The CDR3 nucleotides are TGTGCCAGCAGAAACGGACTAGCGGGGTACAATGAGCAGTTCTTC. It yields the protein CASRNGLAGYNEQFF.

This clonotype was seen a handful of times. This chain connects TRBV20-1 to TRBJ1-1; TRBD1 matches 7 bases. This CDR3 region has 15 residues. The V gene end was trimmed by 0 bases and the J gene end by 10 bases; junction bases not matched to a gene: 14. Germline-derived CDR1 and CDR2 are DFQATT and SNEGSKA (reference sequence). As DNA, the CDR3 is TGCAGTGCTAGAGATACGGCCCAGGGGGGTTTTGGAGCTTTCTTT. Translation: CSARDTAQGGFGAFF.